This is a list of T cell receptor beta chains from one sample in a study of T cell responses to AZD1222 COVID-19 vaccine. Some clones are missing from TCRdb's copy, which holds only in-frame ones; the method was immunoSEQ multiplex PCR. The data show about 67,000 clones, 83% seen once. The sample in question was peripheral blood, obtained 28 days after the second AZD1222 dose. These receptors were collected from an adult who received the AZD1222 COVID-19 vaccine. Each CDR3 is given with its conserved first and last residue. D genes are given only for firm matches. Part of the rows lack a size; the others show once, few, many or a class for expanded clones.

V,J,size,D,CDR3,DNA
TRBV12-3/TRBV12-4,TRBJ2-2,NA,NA,CASRTGSNGELFF,TGTGCCAGCAGAACAGGGTCGAACGGGGAGCTGTTTTTT
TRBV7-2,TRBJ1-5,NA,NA,CASSLGGEQPQHF,TGTGCCAGCAGCCTAGGGGGGGAGCAGCCCCAGCATTTT
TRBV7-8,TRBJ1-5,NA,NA,CASSLAINRDTLNQPQHF,TGTGCCAGCAGCTTAGCGATAAACCGGGACACCTTGAATCAGCCCCAGCATTTT
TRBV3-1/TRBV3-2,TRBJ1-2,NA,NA,CASSQNQGGYTF,TGTGCCAGCAGCCAAAATCAAGGTGGCTACACCTTC
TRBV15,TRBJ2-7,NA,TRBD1,CATSRGGQGSYEQYF,TGTGCCACCAGCAGAGGGGGACAGGGTTCCTACGAGCAGTACTTC
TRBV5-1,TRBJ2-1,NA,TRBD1,CASRQQGADNEQFF,TGCGCCAGCCGCCAACAGGGGGCAGACAATGAGCAGTTCTTC
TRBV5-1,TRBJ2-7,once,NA,CASSLREIGAALNEQYF,TGCGCCAGCAGCTTGAGGGAGATAGGGGCGGCGCTAAACGAGCAGTACTTC
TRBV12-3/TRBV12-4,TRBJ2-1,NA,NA,CASSQNPEGHQFF,TGTGCCAGCAGCCAGAATCCTGAGGGCCACCAGTTCTTC
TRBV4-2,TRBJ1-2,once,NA,CASSQDPGTGKNYGYTF,TGTGCCAGCAGCCAAGATCCGGGAACAGGGAAAAACTATGGCTACACCTTC
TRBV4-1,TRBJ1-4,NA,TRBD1,CASSPRTGTDEKLFF,TGCGCCAGCAGTCCTAGGACAGGGACTGATGAAAAACTGTTTTTT
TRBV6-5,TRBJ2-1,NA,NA,CASILVRGPDEQFF,TGTGCCAGCATCTTGGTGCGGGGGCCTGATGAGCAGTTCTTC
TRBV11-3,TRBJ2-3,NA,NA,CASSLDLRPRGDTQYF,TGTGCCAGCAGCTTAGATCTACGGCCCCGAGGGGATACGCAGTATTTT
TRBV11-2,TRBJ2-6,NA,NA,CASRVGRGAGVLTF,TGTGCCAGCAGGGTGGGACGTGGGGCCGGGGTCCTGACTTTC
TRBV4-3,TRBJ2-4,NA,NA,CASSQDRAVIAKNIQYF,TGCGCCAGCAGCCAAGATCGAGCAGTAATAGCCAAAAACATTCAGTACTTC
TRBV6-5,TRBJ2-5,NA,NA,CASRPGQETQYF,TGTGCCAGCAGGCCAGGACAAGAGACCCAGTACTTC
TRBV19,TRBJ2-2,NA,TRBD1,CASKTGTGNTGELFF,TGTGCCAGCAAGACCGGGACAGGGAACACCGGGGAGCTGTTTTTT
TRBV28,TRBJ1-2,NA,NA,CASRGQGGGYTF,TGTGCCAGCAGGGGGCAGGGAGGCGGCTACACCTTC
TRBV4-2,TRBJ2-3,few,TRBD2,CASSQDLERGGADTQYF,TGTGCCAGCAGCCAAGATCTGGAACGGGGGGGGGCAGATACGCAGTATTTT
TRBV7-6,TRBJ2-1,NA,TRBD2,CASSSEIAGLGNEQFF,TGTGCCAGCAGCTCCGAGATAGCGGGCCTTGGCAATGAGCAGTTCTTC
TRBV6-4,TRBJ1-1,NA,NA,CASTRGLEAFF,TGTGCCAGCACCCGGGGGTTGGAAGCTTTCTTT
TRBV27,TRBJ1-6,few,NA,CASSFGVRYSPLHF,TGTGCCAGCAGTTTTGGGGTCCGGTATTCACCCCTCCACTTT
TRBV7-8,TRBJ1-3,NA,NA,CASSTGGAGNTIYF,TGTGCCAGCAGCACAGGAGGGGCTGGAAACACCATATATTTT
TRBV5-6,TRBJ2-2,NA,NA,CASSLIQGPTGELFF,TGTGCCAGCAGCTTGATCCAAGGGCCCACCGGGGAGCTGTTTTTT
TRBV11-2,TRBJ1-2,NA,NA,CASSFPEGYGYTF,TGTGCCAGCAGTTTTCCTGAGGGGTATGGCTACACCTTC
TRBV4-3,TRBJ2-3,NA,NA,CASSQFTGSTDTQYF,TGCGCCAGCAGCCAATTCACAGGGAGCACAGATACGCAGTATTTT
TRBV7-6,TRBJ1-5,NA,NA,CASSPQQGSNQPQHF,TGTGCCAGCAGCCCACAACAGGGAAGCAATCAGCCCCAGCATTTT
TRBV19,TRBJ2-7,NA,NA,CATSIGPYEQYF,TGTGCCACCTCCATTGGACCCTACGAGCAGTACTTC
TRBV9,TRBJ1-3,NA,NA,CASSSGGGTGNTIYF,TGTGCCAGCAGTTCGGGAGGGGGTACTGGAAACACCATATATTTT
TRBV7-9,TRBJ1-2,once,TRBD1,CASSLVPVGGRDPNYGYTF,TGTGCCAGCAGCTTAGTCCCGGTAGGGGGCAGGGACCCTAACTATGGCTACACCTTC
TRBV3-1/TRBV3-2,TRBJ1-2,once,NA,CASSQVSGGNYGYTF,TGTGCCAGCAGCCAAGTATCCGGAGGTAACTATGGCTACACCTTC
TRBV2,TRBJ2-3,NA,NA,CASKWVGADTQYF,TGTGCCAGCAAGTGGGTCGGCGCAGATACGCAGTATTTT
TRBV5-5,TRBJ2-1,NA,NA,CASSLVGAYNEQFF,TGTGCCAGCAGCTTGGTGGGGGCGTACAATGAGCAGTTCTTC
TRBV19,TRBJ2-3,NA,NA,CASSMRTDTQYF,TGTGCCAGTAGTATGCGGACAGATACGCAGTATTTT
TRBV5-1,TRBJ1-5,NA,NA,CASSLGGWPQHF,TGCGCCAGCAGCTTGGGGGGGTGGCCCCAGCATTTT
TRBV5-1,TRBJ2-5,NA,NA,CASSSPSGQETQYF,TGCGCCAGCAGCTCCCCGTCAGGACAAGAGACCCAGTACTTC
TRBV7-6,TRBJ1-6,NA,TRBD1,CASSLAGQGDNSPLHF,TGTGCCAGCAGCTTAGCCGGACAGGGGGACAATTCACCCCTCCACTTT
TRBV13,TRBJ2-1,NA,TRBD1,CASSLIGTGFDGEQFF,TGTGCCAGCAGCTTAATCGGGACAGGGTTCGATGGGGAGCAGTTCTTC